The 25 T cell receptor beta chains listed next were all sequenced from one sample in a study of T cells in Graves' hyperthyroidism and ophthalmopathy. Using RNA transcripts as the source, TCR beta CDR3 regions were amplified. The primer set for the first-round RT-PCR of the TCR CDR3 was HTBI. TCRdb passed the multiplex PCR reads through MiXCR, listing each CDR3 protein once. The top ten hold approximately 25% of the sample, which has approximately 480,000 distinct CDR3 sequences, under 25% seen once. The sample comprised blood. These receptors were taken from a man in his late teens or twenties with Graves' hyperthyroidism.

This clonotype came up many times. This chain connects TRBV12-3 or TRBV12-4 to TRBJ2-6, with D possibly TRBD2 on 6 matching bases. CDR3 length: 16 residues. V was pared by 1 base and J by 2 bases, with 9 bases between. CDR3 sequence reads: CASSLDPGAGANVLTF. CDR3 nucleotide sequence: TGTGCCAGCAGTTTAGATCCGGGAGCTGGGGCCAACGTCCTGACTTTC.

There are many counts of this clonotype. V gene TRBV13 combines with J gene TRBJ2-5, with TRBD1 as a possible D gene (6 bases). CDR1 is PRHDT and CDR2 is FYEKMQ in the germline V gene (reference sequence). CDR3 length: 14 amino acids. Trimming shortened V by 4 bases and J by 2 bases, and 11 bases separated the two germline ends. CDR3 residues: CASSSWTEQETQYF. In nucleotides, the CDR3 is TGTGCCAGCAGCTCCTGGACAGAGCAAGAGACCCAGTACTTC.

This clonotype was seen many times. The chain carries TRBV19 and TRBJ2-7; no definite D call. With 8 bases removed from V and 4 bases from J, the gap between germline ends came to 18 bases. The germline V gene has CDR1 LNHDA and CDR2 SQIVND (reference sequence). This CDR3 has 14 residues. The CDR3 region is CASAPGDGAYEQYF. CDR3 in DNA: TGTGCCAGTGCTCCCGGTGACGGAGCTTACGAGCAGTACTTC.

This clonotype has a count of ten or more. The chain employs TRBV2 and TRBJ1-1; D is perhaps TRBD1 (5 bases). From germline, CDR1 is SNHLY and CDR2 FYNNEI. V lost 8 bases to trimming and J lost 2 bases, with 12 bases between them. This CDR3 is 13 amino acids long. The CDR3: CASRDDSNTEAFF. CDR3 bases: TGTGCCAGCCGAGACGACAGTAACACTGAAGCTTTCTTT.

This clonotype was seen many times. The J gene is TRBJ1-2, the V gene TRBV28; 9 bases are shared with TRBD1. CDR1 is MDHEN and CDR2 is SYDVKM in the germline V gene. This CDR3 is 16 amino acids long. J lost 0 bases, V lost 6 bases, and 8 bases had no gene match. The CDR3 sequence: CASRNRGRGANYGYTF. DNA for the CDR3: TGTGCCAGCAGGAACAGGGGGCGCGGTGCTAACTATGGCTACACCTTC.

The V gene is TRBV5-1, the J gene TRBJ2-2; no clear D. The CDR3 runs 15 residues. Germline CDR1 reads SGHRS; CDR2 reads YFSETQ. The V and J ends lost 4 bases and 4 bases respectively, with 14 bases between them. The CDR3 region has the DNA TGCGCCAGCAGCCACGTACACCGGCCCACCGGGGAGCTGTTTTTT. As protein: CASSHVHRPTGELFF.

This CDR3 reads CASSLSGPSTEAFF. CDR3 in DNA: TGTGCCAGCAGTTTATCAGGGCCGTCCACTGAAGCTTTCTTT. The chain combines TRBV28 with TRBJ1-1; D is perhaps TRBD1 (5 bases). Trimming stripped 1 base from V and 4 bases from J, with 10 bases between. CDR1 is MDHEN and CDR2 is SYDVKM in the germline V gene. The CDR3 sequence is 14 residues long.

Turning to this clonotype: The missing conserved phenylalanine or tryptophan at the end of this CDR3 makes a read error likely. The chain links TRBV11-2 to TRBJ1-1, with D possibly being TRBD1 (5 bases). Germline loops: CDR1 SGHAT, CDR2 FQNNGV. The V end was cut by 4 bases, the J end by 1 base, with 10 bases between. The CDR3 covers 14 residues. The DNA of the CDR3 is TGTGCCAGCAGCTCAGGGAGCAAGAACACTGAAGCTTTCGTT. Translated, it gives CASSSGSKNTEAFV.

This clonotype was observed many times. V and J are TRBV7-9 and TRBJ2-7; no clear D gene. With 3 bases removed from V and 4 bases from J, the gap between germline ends came to 7 bases. This CDR3 comprises 12 residues. Germline V gene lookup returns CDR1 SEHNR and CDR2 FQNEAQ (reference sequence). The CDR3 DNA is TGTGCCAGCAGCTTTGACACTTACGAGCAGTACTTC. Translation gives CASSFDTYEQYF.

The J gene is TRBJ2-7, the V gene TRBV30; D gene unclear. In germline, CDR1 is GTSNPN, CDR2 SVGIG (reference sequence). This CDR3 comprises 14 residues. Trimming cost V 0 bases and J 0 bases, with 9 bases left between them. The CDR3 nucleotides read TGTGCCTGGAGTGTGCGGTACAGCTCCTACGAGCAGTACTTC. Amino acids: CAWSVRYSSYEQYF.

In this sample, this clonotype turned up many times. This chain links TRBV2 with TRBJ1-2; 7 positions match TRBD1. The germline V gene has CDR1 SNHLY and CDR2 FYNNEI. The CDR3 extends over 13 amino acids. V lost 11 bases, J lost 4 bases, and 10 bases stayed unmatched. The CDR3 region is CAVLQGTAYGYTF. DNA of the CDR3: TGTGCCGTACTACAGGGGACCGCCTATGGCTACACCTTC.

The V gene is TRBV20-1, the J gene TRBJ1-3, with D tentatively TRBD1 (5 bases). V lost 6 bases, J lost 0 bases, and 12 bases lay in between. This CDR3 comprises 14 residues. Germline loops: CDR1 DFQATT, CDR2 SNEGSKA (reference sequence). CDR3 residues: CSARQWDSGNTIYF. The CDR3 DNA sequence: TGCAGTGCCCGACAGTGGGACTCTGGAAACACCATATATTTT.

This clonotype was seen at least ten times. This chain connects TRBV30 to TRBJ1-2; D is uncertain. Germline CDR1 GTSNPN, CDR2 SVGIG (reference sequence). Trimming cost V 0 bases and J 8 bases, with 7 bases left between them. This CDR3 spans 11 amino acids. CDR3 coding DNA: TGTGCCTGGAGTGTTGGCGGAGGCTACACCTTC. This gives the protein CAWSVGGGYTF.

The chain couples TRBV27 to TRBJ1-5; D gene uncertain. Germline V CDR1 and CDR2: MNHEY, SMNVEV (reference sequence). CDR3 length: 13 residues. The V gene lost 4 bases and the J gene lost 6 bases, with 10 bases spanning the gap. CDR3 DNA sequence: TGTGCCAGCAGTTCGGGGTTACGTCAGCCCCAGCATTTT. Translating gives CASSSGLRQPQHF.

Many counts were recorded for this clonotype. V usage is TRBV27 and J usage is TRBJ1-6; no clear D gene. Germline CDR1 reads MNHEY; CDR2 reads SMNVEV (reference sequence). The germline V and J ends were trimmed by 8 bases and 9 bases, with 11 bases remaining between them. CDR3 length: 12 amino acids. CDR3 protein: CASLVGFSPLHF. CDR3 sequence (DNA): TGTGCCAGCTTGGTGGGGTTTTCACCCCTCCACTTT.

This clonotype showed up many times. This chain uses TRBV4-1 with TRBJ1-1; possibly TRBD1 for D (6 bases). Germline CDR1 is MGHRA and CDR2 is YSYEKL. Trimming took off 4 bases at V and 4 bases at J, with 16 bases between the two ends. The CDR3 length is 15 residues. This chain's CDR3 is CASSLRHRAGTEAFF. The CDR3 DNA follows: TGCGCCAGCAGCCTCCGGCACAGGGCAGGCACTGAAGCTTTCTTT.

The chain couples TRBV6-1 to TRBJ2-7; a weak D match, TRBD1 (7 bases). In germline, CDR1 is MNHNS, CDR2 SASEGT. Deletions cut 3 bases from V and 4 bases from J, with 13 bases between. CDR3 length equals 14 residues. The CDR3 coding sequence is TGTGCCAGCAGTGAGGGGGGACAGTGGTACGAGCAGTACTTC. Its protein product is CASSEGGQWYEQYF.

The J gene is TRBJ2-7, the V gene TRBV15; either TRBD1 or TRBD2 may supply D (5 bases each). The germline V gene encodes CDR1 LNHNV and CDR2 YYDKDF (reference sequence). The CDR3 spans 14 residues. V shed 0 bases and J shed 5 bases, with 11 bases lying between them. The CDR3 DNA reads as TGTGCCACCAGCAGAGAAGGGGAGAGTCACGAGCAGTACTTC. Translated, it gives CATSREGESHEQYF. The entire variable domain, with the rest obtained from reference TRBV15 and TRBJ2-7, is as follows: DAMVIQNPRYQVTQFGKPVTLSCSQTLNHNVMYWYQQKSSQAPKLLFHYYDKDFNNEADTPDNFQSRRPNTSFCFLDIRSPGLGDTAMYLCATSREGESHEQYFGPGTRLTVT.

This clonotype was seen repeatedly, ten times or more. This chain uses TRBV13 with TRBJ1-2; D remains ambiguous. Deletions cut 2 bases from V and 9 bases from J, with 13 bases between. The germline V gene encodes CDR1 PRHDT and CDR2 FYEKMQ (reference sequence). The CDR3 length is 13 residues. Here the CDR3 DNA reads TGTGCCAGCAGCTTATCTCCGGGGATGAGCTACACCTTC. Its translation is CASSLSPGMSYTF.

This sequence joins TRBV12-3 or TRBV12-4 and TRBJ2-7; the match to TRBD1 covers 10 bases. The CDR3 has 14 amino acids. Trimming took 9 bases from V and 5 from J; bases not matched to a gene: 10. The CDR3 protein is CASRLRDRGHEQYF. CDR3 sequence (DNA): TGTGCCAGTAGACTCCGGGACAGGGGACACGAGCAGTACTTC.

In its sample, this clonotype was seen many times. No conserved phenylalanine or tryptophan ends this CDR3, so it is likely a read error. This chain joins TRBV6-1 and TRBJ1-5; no firm D call. The germline V gene encodes CDR1 MNHNS and CDR2 SASEGT. The CDR3 is 18 residues long. Trimming removed 2 bases from V and 2 bases from J, with 19 bases in between. The CDR3 protein is CASSETVVLTLGNQPQHL. In DNA form, the CDR3 reads TGTGCCAGCAGTGAAACTGTCGTCCTTACCCTCGGCAATCAGCCCCAGCATCTT.

This clonotype was counted at least ten times. The chain uses TRBV6-1 and TRBJ1-5; D remains ambiguous. V was clipped by 5 bases and J by 4 bases, with 15 bases between them. The CDR3 spans 15 residues. The V gene's germline CDR1 is MNHNS and CDR2 SASEGT. The CDR3 DNA reads as TGTGCCAGCAGTCCTCGTATTGAGACGAATCAGCCCCAGCATTTT. Encoded protein: CASSPRIETNQPQHF.

The rearrangement uses TRBV30 and TRBJ2-5, with TRBD1 matching 8 bases. This CDR3 has 15 residues. Germline V gene data show CDR1 as GTSNPN and CDR2 as SVGIG (reference sequence). V lost 4 bases and J lost 6; bases outside the gene matches: 13. CDR3 DNA sequence: TGTGCCTGGACCGGACAGGGCCACCCCCGGCAGACCCAGTACTTC. It is translated as CAWTGQGHPRQTQYF.

This clonotype has at least ten counts. This rearrangement joins TRBV6-2 or TRBV6-3 to TRBJ2-5, with 7 positions matching TRBD1. The CDR3 sequence is 17 residues long. Germline trimming cut 2 bases from V and 1 base from J; bases unmatched to any gene: 10. Germline CDR1 is MNHEY and CDR2 is SVGEGT. This CDR3 is CASSYRVGGWTQETQYF. The CDR3 DNA follows: TGTGCCAGCAGTTACCGAGTAGGGGGCTGGACCCAAGAGACCCAGTACTTC.

This clonotype came up many times. The J gene is TRBJ1-1, the V gene TRBV6-5, with D tentatively TRBD1 (6 bases). CDR3 size: 14 residues. Germline assignment: CDR1 MNHEY and CDR2 SVGAGI. V lost 4 bases, J lost 0 bases, and 9 bases lay in between. This CDR3 reads CASSFKGVNTEAFF. In DNA, the CDR3 is TGTGCCAGCAGTTTTAAGGGGGTGAACACTGAAGCTTTCTTT.